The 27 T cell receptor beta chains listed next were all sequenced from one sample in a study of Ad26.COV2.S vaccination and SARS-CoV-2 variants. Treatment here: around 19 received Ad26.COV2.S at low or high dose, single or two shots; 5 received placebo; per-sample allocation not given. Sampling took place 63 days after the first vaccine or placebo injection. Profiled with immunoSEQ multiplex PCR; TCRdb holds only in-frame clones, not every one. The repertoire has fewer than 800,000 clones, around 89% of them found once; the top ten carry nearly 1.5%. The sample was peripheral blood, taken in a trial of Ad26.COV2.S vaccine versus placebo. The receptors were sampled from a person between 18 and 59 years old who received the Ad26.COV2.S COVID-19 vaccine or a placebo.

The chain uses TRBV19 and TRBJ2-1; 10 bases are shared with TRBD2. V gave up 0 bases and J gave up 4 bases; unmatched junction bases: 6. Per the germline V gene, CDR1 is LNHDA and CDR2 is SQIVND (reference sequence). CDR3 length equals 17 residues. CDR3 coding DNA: TGTGCCAGTAGTATAGATTTCACTAGCGGGGTTTACAATGAGCAGTTCTTC. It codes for CASSIDFTSGVYNEQFF.

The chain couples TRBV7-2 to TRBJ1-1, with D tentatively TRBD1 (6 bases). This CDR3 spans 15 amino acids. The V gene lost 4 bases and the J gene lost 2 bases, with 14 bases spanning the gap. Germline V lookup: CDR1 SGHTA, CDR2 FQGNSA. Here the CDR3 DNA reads TGTGCCAGCAGCTCTAGGGGGGGTATCAACACTGAAGCTTTCTTT. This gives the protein CASSSRGGINTEAFF.

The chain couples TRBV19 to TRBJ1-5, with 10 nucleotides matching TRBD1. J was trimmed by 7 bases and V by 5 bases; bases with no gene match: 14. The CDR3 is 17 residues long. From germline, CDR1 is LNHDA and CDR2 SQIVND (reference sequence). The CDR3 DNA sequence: TGTGCCAGTAGTGGGTTCGGGACAGGGGATCTTCGGCAGCCCCAGCATTTT. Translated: CASSGFGTGDLRQPQHF.

DNA for the CDR3: TGTGCCAGCAGGGGAGGACTAGCGGGGAACCAAGAGACCCAGTACTTC. This codes for CASRGGLAGNQETQYF. The V gene is TRBV2, the J gene TRBJ2-5, with TRBD2 matching 12 bases. Germline V gene lookup returns CDR1 SNHLY and CDR2 FYNNEI. The CDR3 extends over 16 amino acids. Trimming removed 6 bases from V and 0 bases from J; junction bases left unmatched: 5.

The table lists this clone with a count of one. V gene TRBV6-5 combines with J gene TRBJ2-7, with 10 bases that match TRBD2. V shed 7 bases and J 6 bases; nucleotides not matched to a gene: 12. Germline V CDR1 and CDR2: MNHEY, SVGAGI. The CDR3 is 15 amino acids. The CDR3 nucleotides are TGTGCCAGCATCCTTGGGCTAGCGGGAGACCGCGAGCAGTACTTC. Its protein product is CASILGLAGDREQYF.

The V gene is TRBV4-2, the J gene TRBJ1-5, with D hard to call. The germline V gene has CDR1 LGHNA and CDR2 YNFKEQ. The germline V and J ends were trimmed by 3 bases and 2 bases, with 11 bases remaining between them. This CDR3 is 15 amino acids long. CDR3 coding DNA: TGTGCCAGCAGCCACGAAGGATTAGGCAATCAGCCCCAGCATTTT. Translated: CASSHEGLGNQPQHF.

The CDR3 region has the DNA TGTGCCAGCAGTGACGGGGACAGGGGGTACGAGCAGTACTTC. It codes for CASSDGDRGYEQYF. The V gene is TRBV25-1, the J gene TRBJ2-7; 11 bases line up with TRBD1. V was pared by 3 bases and J by 4 bases, with 2 bases of the junction left unmatched. The CDR3 spans 14 residues. CDR1 is MGHDK and CDR2 is SYGVNS in the germline V gene.

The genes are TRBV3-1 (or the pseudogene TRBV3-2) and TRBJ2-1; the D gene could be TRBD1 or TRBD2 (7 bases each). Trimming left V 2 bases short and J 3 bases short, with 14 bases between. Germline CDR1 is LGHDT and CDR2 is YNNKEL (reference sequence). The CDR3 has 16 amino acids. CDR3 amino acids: CASSQSRGDYYNEQFF. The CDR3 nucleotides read TGTGCCAGCAGCCAATCCAGGGGGGACTACTACAATGAGCAGTTCTTC.

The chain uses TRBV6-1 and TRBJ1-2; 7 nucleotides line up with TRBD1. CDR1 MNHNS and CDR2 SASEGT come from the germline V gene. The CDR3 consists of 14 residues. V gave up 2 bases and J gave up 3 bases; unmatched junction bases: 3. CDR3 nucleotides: TGTGCCAGCAGTGAAAGGACAGGAGACTATGGCTACACCTTC. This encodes CASSERTGDYGYTF.

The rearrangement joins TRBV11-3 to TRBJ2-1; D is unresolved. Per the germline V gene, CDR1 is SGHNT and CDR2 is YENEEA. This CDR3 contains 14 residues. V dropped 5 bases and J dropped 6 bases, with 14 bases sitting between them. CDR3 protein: CASSPPWGINEQFF. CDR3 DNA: TGTGCCAGCAGCCCTCCTTGGGGTATCAATGAGCAGTTCTTC.

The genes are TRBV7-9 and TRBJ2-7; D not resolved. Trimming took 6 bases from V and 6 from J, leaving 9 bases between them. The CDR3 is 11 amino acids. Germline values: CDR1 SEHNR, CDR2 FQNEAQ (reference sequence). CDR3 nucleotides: TGTGCCAGCAGTTGGACGGGCGAGCAGTACTTC. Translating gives CASSWTGEQYF. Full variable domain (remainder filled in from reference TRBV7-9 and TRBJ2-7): DTGVSQNPRHKITKRGQNVTFRCDPISEHNRLYWYRQTLGQGPEFLTYFQNEAQLEKSRLLSDRFSAERPKGSFSTLEIQRTEQGDSAMYLCASSWTGEQYFGPGTRLTVT.

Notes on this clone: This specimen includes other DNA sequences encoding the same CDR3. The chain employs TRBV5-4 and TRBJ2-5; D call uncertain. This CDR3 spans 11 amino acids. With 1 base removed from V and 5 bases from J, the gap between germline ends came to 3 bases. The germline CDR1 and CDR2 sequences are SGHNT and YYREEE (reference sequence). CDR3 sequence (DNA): TGTGCCAGCAGCTTGCGGGAGACCCAGTACTTC. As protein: CASSLRETQYF.

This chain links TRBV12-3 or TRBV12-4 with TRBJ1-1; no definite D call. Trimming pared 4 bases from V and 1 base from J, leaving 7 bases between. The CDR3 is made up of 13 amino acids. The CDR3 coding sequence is TGTGCCAGCAGTTGGCAACAGAACACTGAAGCTTTCTTT. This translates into CASSWQQNTEAFF.

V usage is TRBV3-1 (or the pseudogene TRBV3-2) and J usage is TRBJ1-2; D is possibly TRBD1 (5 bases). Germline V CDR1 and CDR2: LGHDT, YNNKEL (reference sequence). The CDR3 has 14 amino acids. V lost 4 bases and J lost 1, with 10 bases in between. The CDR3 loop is CASSLDSLNYGYTF. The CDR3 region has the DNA TGTGCCAGCAGCCTTGACAGCCTTAACTATGGCTACACCTTC.

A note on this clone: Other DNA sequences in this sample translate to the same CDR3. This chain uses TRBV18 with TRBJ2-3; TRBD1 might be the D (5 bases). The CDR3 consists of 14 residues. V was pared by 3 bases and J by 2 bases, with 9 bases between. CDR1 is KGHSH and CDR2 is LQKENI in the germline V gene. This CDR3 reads CASSPDTSTDTQYF. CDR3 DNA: TGTGCCAGCTCACCGGACACCTCCACAGATACGCAGTATTTT.

This CDR3 reads CASSPPRGTNEKLFF. The CDR3, as DNA: TGTGCCAGCAGCCCACCCAGGGGGACTAATGAAAAACTGTTTTTT. The J gene is TRBJ1-4, the V gene TRBV3-1 (or the pseudogene TRBV3-2); TRBD1 matches 7 bases. Germline CDR1 reads LGHDT; CDR2 reads YNNKEL (reference sequence). This CDR3 spans 15 amino acids. The V gene end was trimmed by 4 bases and the J gene end by 2 bases; junction bases not matched to a gene: 4.

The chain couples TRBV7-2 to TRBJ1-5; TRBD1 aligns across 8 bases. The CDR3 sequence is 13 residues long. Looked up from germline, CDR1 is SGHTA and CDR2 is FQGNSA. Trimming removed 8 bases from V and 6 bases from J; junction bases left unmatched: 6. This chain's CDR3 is CASGRDRRQPQHF. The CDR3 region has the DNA TGTGCCAGCGGCCGGGACAGGCGTCAGCCCCAGCATTTT.

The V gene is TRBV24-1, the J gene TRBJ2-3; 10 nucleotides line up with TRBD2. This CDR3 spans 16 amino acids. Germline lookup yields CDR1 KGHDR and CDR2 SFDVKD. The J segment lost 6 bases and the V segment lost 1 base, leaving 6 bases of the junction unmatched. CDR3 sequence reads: CATSDFLAGVRDTQYF. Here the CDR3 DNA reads TGTGCCACCAGTGATTTCCTAGCGGGAGTAAGGGATACGCAGTATTTT.

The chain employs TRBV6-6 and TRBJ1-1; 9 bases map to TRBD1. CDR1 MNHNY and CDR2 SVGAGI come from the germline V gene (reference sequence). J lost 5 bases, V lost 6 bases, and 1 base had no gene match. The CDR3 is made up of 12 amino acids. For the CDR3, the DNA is TGTGCCAGCAGGGACAGGGGTACTGAAGCTTTCTTT. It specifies CASRDRGTEAFF.

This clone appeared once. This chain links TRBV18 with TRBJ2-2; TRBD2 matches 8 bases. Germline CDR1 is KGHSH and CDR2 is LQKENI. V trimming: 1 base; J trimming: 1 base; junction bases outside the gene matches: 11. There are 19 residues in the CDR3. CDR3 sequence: CASSPRSGTPIENTGELFF. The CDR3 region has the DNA TGTGCCAGCTCACCACGTAGCGGGACCCCAATAGAGAACACCGGGGAGCTGTTTTTT.

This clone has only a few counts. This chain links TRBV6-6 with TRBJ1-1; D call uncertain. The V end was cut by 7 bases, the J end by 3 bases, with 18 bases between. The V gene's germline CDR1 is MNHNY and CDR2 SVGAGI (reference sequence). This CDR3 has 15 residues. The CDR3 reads CASTFPAGVDTEAFF. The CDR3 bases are TGTGCCAGCACGTTCCCAGCCGGGGTGGACACTGAAGCTTTCTTT.

CDR3 bases: TGTGCCAGCAGCGTGTCAGGGGATTACGAGCAGTACTTC. It yields the protein CASSVSGDYEQYF. V gene TRBV9 combines with J gene TRBJ2-7; possible D gene TRBD1, 6 bases. Germline V CDR1 and CDR2: SGDLS, YYNGEE. The germline V and J ends were trimmed by 2 bases and 4 bases, with 10 bases remaining between them. This CDR3 comprises 13 residues.

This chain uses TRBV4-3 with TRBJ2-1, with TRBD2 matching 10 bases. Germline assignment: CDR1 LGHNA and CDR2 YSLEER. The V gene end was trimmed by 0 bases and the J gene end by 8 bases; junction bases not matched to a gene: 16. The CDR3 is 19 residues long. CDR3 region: CASSQDLSLGLAGVYEQFF. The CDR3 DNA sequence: TGCGCCAGCAGCCAAGATCTTAGTCTTGGTCTAGCGGGGGTCTATGAGCAGTTCTTC.

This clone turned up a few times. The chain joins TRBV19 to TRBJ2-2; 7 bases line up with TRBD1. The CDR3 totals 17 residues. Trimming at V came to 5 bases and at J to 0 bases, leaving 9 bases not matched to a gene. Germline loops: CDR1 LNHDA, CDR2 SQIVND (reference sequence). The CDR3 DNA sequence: TGTGCCAGTAGTTACTCCTCACAGGGGTCGAACACCGGGGAGCTGTTTTTT. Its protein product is CASSYSSQGSNTGELFF.

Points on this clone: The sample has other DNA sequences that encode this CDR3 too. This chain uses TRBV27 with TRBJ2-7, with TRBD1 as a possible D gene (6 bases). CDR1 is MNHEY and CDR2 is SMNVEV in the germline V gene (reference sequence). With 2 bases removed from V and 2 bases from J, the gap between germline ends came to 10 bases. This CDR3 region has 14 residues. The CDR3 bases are TGTGCCAGCAGTTTAAGAGGGACAACCTACGAGCAGTACTTC. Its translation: CASSLRGTTYEQYF.

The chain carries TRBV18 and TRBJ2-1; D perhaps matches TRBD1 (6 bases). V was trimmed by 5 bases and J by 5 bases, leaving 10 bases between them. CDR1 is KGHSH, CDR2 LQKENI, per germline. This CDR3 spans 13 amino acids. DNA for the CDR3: TGTGCCAGCTCAGTCCACAGGGACAATGAGCAGTTCTTC. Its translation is CASSVHRDNEQFF.

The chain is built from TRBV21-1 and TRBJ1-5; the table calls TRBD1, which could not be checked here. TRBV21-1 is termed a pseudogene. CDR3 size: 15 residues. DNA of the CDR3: TGTGCCAGCTTTGGTCACCACAGGGACAATCAGCCCCAGCATTTT. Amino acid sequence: CASFGHHRDNQPQHF.